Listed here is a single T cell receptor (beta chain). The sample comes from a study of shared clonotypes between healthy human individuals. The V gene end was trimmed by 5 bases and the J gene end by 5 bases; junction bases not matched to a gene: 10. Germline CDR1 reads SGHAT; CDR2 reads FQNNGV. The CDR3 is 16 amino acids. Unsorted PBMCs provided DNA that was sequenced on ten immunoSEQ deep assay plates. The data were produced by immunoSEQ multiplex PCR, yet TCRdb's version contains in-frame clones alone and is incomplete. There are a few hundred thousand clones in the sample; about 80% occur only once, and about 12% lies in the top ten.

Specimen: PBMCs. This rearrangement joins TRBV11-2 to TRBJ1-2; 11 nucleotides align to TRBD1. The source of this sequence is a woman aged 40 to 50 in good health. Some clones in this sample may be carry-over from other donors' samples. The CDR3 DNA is TGTGCCAGCAGCCCGTCGCCGGGACAGGGGGGATATGGCTACACCTTC. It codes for CASSPSPGQGGYGYTF.